This TCR beta chain originates from a study of shared T cell receptors in the human thymus (dated by TCRdb to the early 2020s). For the wider study: The study examined how self-reactive, shared T-cell receptor alpha chains are generated in the human thymus.

For this clone: Its antigen specificity is not known. No base quality values were provided; no much bigger clone lies one nucleotide off.

The germline V gene sets CDR1 to MDHEN and CDR2 to SYDVKM. The CDR3, cysteine through phenylalanine, is 13 amino acids long. Here the CDR3 DNA is all that survives: 39 bases in frame from base 1. Library preparation employed the immunoSEQ multiplex PCR assay. What TCRdb holds here is the immuneACCESS table cut down to in-frame rearrangements. Part of the clones is not present; checked against another copy, under half of the missing clones reflect an unresolved V gene, and the others are unexplained. This sample gives hundreds of thousands of clones in total; more than 75% of them show up just once. 0.0095% to 0.011% of the sample rests with the top ten. This sample was shared with a second study, whose subject was human thymus T cells. As the second paper documents: The donors were immunologically healthy infants in Finland who had open corrective cardiac surgery for congenital heart defects. The thymus tissue came from surgical resects taken out during corrective cardiac surgery. Biased V and J gene segment usage appeared to be present in both thymic and peripheral blood repertoires. According to the related research, thymic TCR repertoires were highly overlapping among unrelated individuals. TCR alpha and beta repertoires from roughly eight infant thymus samples and four related peripheral blood samples were characterized in the study. Donor ages ranged from roughly 7 to 250 days, and the cohort comprised six or seven male and a couple of female infants. Thymocytes were released mechanically from tissue and stored at -70 °C as pellets of roughly 9-32 million cells. A QIAsymphony instrument was used to extract genomic DNA from frozen cell pellets. The immunoSEQ multiplex PCR assay was used to amplify the TCRB and TCRAD loci from a standardized quantity of quality-controlled genomic DNA. The amplicons covered the V(D)J region and were long enough to include the CDR3 and to identify the V and J genes. Through the commercial immunoSEQ service, the amplicons were sequenced on an Illumina platform. Primer bias and sequencing errors were corrected using previously described methods, and TCRAD and TCRB definitions followed the IMGT database. Repertoires were analysed with immunoSEQ Analyzer 3.0 and VDJTools, covering basic statistics, V/J segment usage, diversity estimates, rarefaction and pairwise overlap. Diversity was estimated using the Chao1, ChaoE, Efron-Thisted, Shannon and inverse Simpson indices, and was also estimated on datasets down-sampled to the size of the smallest sample. Repertoire overlap used strict matching of CDR3 nucleotide sequence, V gene and J gene, with Jaccard-based multidimensional scaling clustering. On average, thymus samples gave about 750,000 unique TCRB clonotypes, whereas blood samples gave 75,000 to 85,000.

This chain joins TRBV28 to TRBJ2-5; the D gene cannot be named for sure. The J call could be wrong; TRBJ2-7 is a better fit for the DNA end. Sequencing was performed on thymocytes. The TCR sequence derives from a boy younger than two with a congenital heart defect. Donor details come from another sample of the same person, matched by shared clones. The DNA reads TGTGCCAGCAGTTTGCGCAGATACTACGAGCAGTACTTC. Its product reads: CASSLRRYYEQYF.